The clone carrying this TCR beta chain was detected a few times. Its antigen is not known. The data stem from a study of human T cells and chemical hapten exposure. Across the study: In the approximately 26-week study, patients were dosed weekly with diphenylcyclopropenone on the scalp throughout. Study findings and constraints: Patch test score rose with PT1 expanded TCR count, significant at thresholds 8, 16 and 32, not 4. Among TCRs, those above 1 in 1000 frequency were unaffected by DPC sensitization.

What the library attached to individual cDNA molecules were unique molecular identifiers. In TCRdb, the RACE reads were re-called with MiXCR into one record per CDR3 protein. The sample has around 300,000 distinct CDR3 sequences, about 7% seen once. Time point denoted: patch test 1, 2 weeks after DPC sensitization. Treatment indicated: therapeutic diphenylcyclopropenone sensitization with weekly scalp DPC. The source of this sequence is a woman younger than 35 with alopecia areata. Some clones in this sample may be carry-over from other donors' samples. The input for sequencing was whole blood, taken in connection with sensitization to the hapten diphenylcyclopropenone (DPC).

For the CDR3, the DNA is TGTGCCAGCAGCTTCGATGGAAGCAATCAGCCCCAGCATTTT. It yields the protein CASSFDGSNQPQHF. The rearrangement joins TRBV7-2 to TRBJ1-5; D gene ambiguous. The CDR3 has 14 residues. Trimming removed 3 bases at V and 1 base at J, with 7 bases between. Per the germline V gene, CDR1 is SGHTA and CDR2 is FQGNSA.